A selection of T cell receptor beta chains follows, all from one sample in a study of blood T cell repertoires in COVID-19. The method was immunoSEQ multiplex PCR; TCRdb's version includes in-frame clones alone and lacks a portion of them. This table has more than 200,000 clones, about 85% appearing once. The sequenced sample consisted of PBMCs or T cells enriched from blood (not recorded which). All receptors derive from a woman younger than 45 with acute COVID-19. Both conserved end residues are part of each CDR3. D genes are given only for firm matches. The listing skips clone size in some rows; elsewhere it reads once, few, many or a size class.

J gene: TRBJ1-1
V gene: TRBV7-2
D gene: NA
clone size: NA
CDR3 DNA: TGTGCCAGCAGCTCCAATCCCCCCCACACTGAAGCTTTCTTT
CDR3 protein: CASSSNPPHTEAFF

J gene: TRBJ2-5
V gene: TRBV30
D gene: NA
clone size: NA
CDR3 DNA: TGTGCCTGGAGTGTGGGGCGGCAAGAGACCCAGTACTTC
CDR3 protein: CAWSVGRQETQYF

J gene: TRBJ1-4
V gene: TRBV5-1
D gene: TRBD1
clone size: NA
CDR3 DNA: TGCGCCAGCAGCTCGCCCGGGACAGGGGGTGAAAAACTGTTTTTT
CDR3 protein: CASSSPGTGGEKLFF

J gene: TRBJ2-7
V gene: TRBV18
D gene: TRBD1
clone size: NA
CDR3 DNA: TGTGCCAGCTCACCACCGGGACAGGGAGCCTACGAGCAGTACTTC
CDR3 protein: CASSPPGQGAYEQYF

J gene: TRBJ2-5
V gene: TRBV7-9
D gene: TRBD1
clone size: NA
CDR3 DNA: TGTGCCAGCAGCGACGACAGGGGGTCCTTAGAGACCCAGTACTTC
CDR3 protein: CASSDDRGSLETQYF

J gene: TRBJ2-2
V gene: TRBV6-2/TRBV6-3
D gene: NA
clone size: NA
CDR3 DNA: TGTGCCAGCAGTTGGACTGCGAACACCGGGGAGCTGTTTTTT
CDR3 protein: CASSWTANTGELFF

J gene: TRBJ2-3
V gene: TRBV2
D gene: NA
clone size: NA
CDR3 DNA: TGTGCCAGCAGTGAAATGCGGGGCACAGATACGCAGTATTTT
CDR3 protein: CASSEMRGTDTQYF

J gene: TRBJ2-1
V gene: TRBV29-1
D gene: NA
clone size: NA
CDR3 DNA: TGCAGCGTTGGACGCGGTGAGCAGTTCTTC
CDR3 protein: CSVGRGEQFF

J gene: TRBJ1-1
V gene: TRBV29-1
D gene: NA
clone size: NA
CDR3 DNA: TGCAGCGTCCCCAGGGCAGTGAACACTGAAGCTTTCTTT
CDR3 protein: CSVPRAVNTEAFF

J gene: TRBJ2-5
V gene: TRBV28
D gene: NA
clone size: NA
CDR3 DNA: TGTGCCAGCAGCCGACAGACGCAAGAGACCCAGTACTTC
CDR3 protein: CASSRQTQETQYF

J gene: TRBJ2-6
V gene: TRBV27
D gene: TRBD1
clone size: NA
CDR3 DNA: TGTGCCAGCAGTTGGGGAACAGGGGCGGCGTATAGTTTCTCTGGGGCCAACGTCCTGACTTTC
CDR3 protein: CASSWGTGAAYSFSGANVLTF

J gene: TRBJ1-1
V gene: TRBV27
D gene: NA
clone size: NA
CDR3 DNA: TGTGCCAGCAGTGGCACAGGCTACACAGGTGAAGCTTTCTTT
CDR3 protein: CASSGTGYTGEAFF

J gene: TRBJ2-1
V gene: TRBV3-1/TRBV3-2
D gene: TRBD2
clone size: NA
CDR3 DNA: TGTGCCAGCAGCCAAGTCCGGACTAGCGGCAATGAGCAGTTCTTC
CDR3 protein: CASSQVRTSGNEQFF

J gene: TRBJ2-2
V gene: TRBV27
D gene: TRBD1
clone size: once
CDR3 DNA: TGTGCCAGCAGTCCGACCGCCGGGACAGCCTTGGTCATGACCGGGGAGCTGTTTTTT
CDR3 protein: CASSPTAGTALVMTGELFF

J gene: TRBJ1-5
V gene: TRBV12-3/TRBV12-4
D gene: NA
clone size: few
CDR3 DNA: TGTGCCAGCAGCGGACAGTATCAGCCCCAGCATTTT
CDR3 protein: CASSGQYQPQHF

J gene: TRBJ2-7
V gene: TRBV30
D gene: NA
clone size: few
CDR3 DNA: TGTGCCTGGAGCAAAGACAGCGAAGATTACGAGCAGTACTTC
CDR3 protein: CAWSKDSEDYEQYF

J gene: TRBJ1-1
V gene: TRBV25-1
D gene: NA
clone size: NA
CDR3 DNA: TGTGCCAGCAGTGTTTCAGGGGTCGCTTTCTTT
CDR3 protein: CASSVSGVAFF

J gene: TRBJ1-3
V gene: TRBV2
D gene: NA
clone size: NA
CDR3 DNA: TGTGCCAGCAGTGAACGGCAGGCCCCTGGAAACACCATATATTTT
CDR3 protein: CASSERQAPGNTIYF

J gene: TRBJ1-1
V gene: TRBV19
D gene: TRBD1
clone size: NA
CDR3 DNA: TGTGCCAGTAGCATTACAGGGGCGGGGACTGAAGCTTTCTTT
CDR3 protein: CASSITGAGTEAFF

J gene: TRBJ2-6
V gene: TRBV9
D gene: TRBD2
clone size: NA
CDR3 DNA: TGTGCCAGCAGCGGACCTAGCGGGAGTCGGCCTGGGGCCAACGTCCTGACTTTC
CDR3 protein: CASSGPSGSRPGANVLTF

J gene: TRBJ2-1
V gene: TRBV7-3
D gene: TRBD2
clone size: NA
CDR3 DNA: TGTGCCAGCAGCTTGAACCAAGGAGCCGGGACTAAGCAGTTCTTC
CDR3 protein: CASSLNQGAGTKQFF

J gene: TRBJ1-4
V gene: TRBV6-5
D gene: TRBD1
clone size: NA
CDR3 DNA: TGTGCCAGCAGTACAGGGGCCTCGGGGTCTGAAAAACTGTTTTTT
CDR3 protein: CASSTGASGSEKLFF

J gene: TRBJ2-7
V gene: TRBV27
D gene: TRBD2
clone size: NA
CDR3 DNA: TGTGCCAGCAGTTTAGGGCTAGCGGGGGAGCAGTACTTC
CDR3 protein: CASSLGLAGEQYF

J gene: TRBJ1-5
V gene: TRBV7-6
D gene: NA
clone size: NA
CDR3 DNA: TGTGCCAGCAGCTTCGGGGGGAATCAGCCCCAGCATTTT
CDR3 protein: CASSFGGNQPQHF

J gene: TRBJ1-5
V gene: TRBV12-3/TRBV12-4
D gene: NA
clone size: NA
CDR3 DNA: TGTGCCAGCAGTTTGGCAGGGGATCAGCCCCAGCATTTT
CDR3 protein: CASSLAGDQPQHF

J gene: TRBJ1-2
V gene: TRBV7-3
D gene: NA
clone size: few
CDR3 DNA: TGTGCCAGCAGCTTAGGGGCGGGGTCTGGCTACACCTTC
CDR3 protein: CASSLGAGSGYTF

J gene: TRBJ2-1
V gene: TRBV3-1/TRBV3-2
D gene: NA
clone size: NA
CDR3 DNA: TGTGCCAGCAGCCTCTCAACGGGAGCCACGCAGTTCTTC
CDR3 protein: CASSLSTGATQFF

J gene: TRBJ2-4
V gene: TRBV7-9
D gene: NA
clone size: NA
CDR3 DNA: TGTGCCAGCAGCTTAGGGGCACAGAAGCTAAACATTCAGTACTTC
CDR3 protein: CASSLGAQKLNIQYF

J gene: TRBJ1-2
V gene: TRBV24-1
D gene: TRBD1
clone size: few
CDR3 DNA: TGTGCCACCGAACAGGGGGCTGGCTACACCTTC
CDR3 protein: CATEQGAGYTF

J gene: TRBJ2-7
V gene: TRBV6-5
D gene: NA
clone size: NA
CDR3 DNA: TGTGCCAGCAGCCAATCCTACGAGCAGTACTTC
CDR3 protein: CASSQSYEQYF

J gene: TRBJ2-1
V gene: TRBV5-4
D gene: NA
clone size: once
CDR3 DNA: TGTGCCAGCAGCTTCACAATGGTCTACAATGAGCAGTTCTTC
CDR3 protein: CASSFTMVYNEQFF

J gene: TRBJ2-1
V gene: TRBV4-3
D gene: TRBD2
clone size: NA
CDR3 DNA: TGCGCCAGCAGCCAAGCGGGACTAGCCGGCTCCTACAATGAGCAGTTCTTC
CDR3 protein: CASSQAGLAGSYNEQFF

J gene: TRBJ2-1
V gene: TRBV5-8
D gene: TRBD1
clone size: NA
CDR3 DNA: TGTGCCAGCAGCCCGACAGGGTACAATGAGCAGTTCTTC
CDR3 protein: CASSPTGYNEQFF

J gene: TRBJ2-7
V gene: TRBV12-5
D gene: TRBD1
clone size: NA
CDR3 DNA: TGTGCTAGTGGTTTAGGGACAGGCTCCTACGAGCAGTACTTC
CDR3 protein: CASGLGTGSYEQYF

J gene: TRBJ1-1
V gene: TRBV2
D gene: NA
clone size: NA
CDR3 DNA: TGTGCCAGCAGACAACCCTCCGGACATTTTACTGAAGCTTTCTTT
CDR3 protein: CASRQPSGHFTEAFF

J gene: TRBJ2-1
V gene: TRBV5-1
D gene: TRBD2
clone size: NA
CDR3 DNA: TGCGCCAGCAGCTTGCGGCCCGGGACTAGCGGCCTCAACAATGAGCAGTTCTTC
CDR3 protein: CASSLRPGTSGLNNEQFF

J gene: TRBJ1-2
V gene: TRBV12-3/TRBV12-4
D gene: NA
clone size: NA
CDR3 DNA: TGTGCCAGCAGTTCTTCCTATGGCTACACCTTC
CDR3 protein: CASSSSYGYTF

J gene: TRBJ2-7
V gene: TRBV25-1
D gene: TRBD1
clone size: NA
CDR3 DNA: TGTGCCAGCAGTCAAGGACAGGAACGCTACGAGCAGTACTTC
CDR3 protein: CASSQGQERYEQYF

J gene: TRBJ2-1
V gene: TRBV6-6
D gene: NA
clone size: NA
CDR3 DNA: TGTGCCAGCAGTCCAGGCAATGAGCAGTTCTTC
CDR3 protein: CASSPGNEQFF

J gene: TRBJ2-5
V gene: TRBV7-7
D gene: TRBD2
clone size: NA
CDR3 DNA: TGTGCTAGCAGCCCATTAGCGGGGGGCCCACAAGAGACCCAGTACTTC
CDR3 protein: CASSPLAGGPQETQYF

J gene: TRBJ2-3
V gene: TRBV5-5
D gene: NA
clone size: NA
CDR3 DNA: TGTGCCAGCAGCTTACAGGCAGGGAGCACAGATACGCAGTATTTT
CDR3 protein: CASSLQAGSTDTQYF

J gene: TRBJ2-5
V gene: TRBV27
D gene: NA
clone size: NA
CDR3 DNA: TGTGCCACCCGGGGACTTTCCCAGACCCAGTACTTC
CDR3 protein: CATRGLSQTQYF

J gene: TRBJ1-2
V gene: TRBV18
D gene: NA
clone size: NA
CDR3 DNA: TGTGCCAGCTCACCGACAAATGACTATGGCTACACCTTC
CDR3 protein: CASSPTNDYGYTF

J gene: TRBJ1-2
V gene: TRBV6-1
D gene: NA
clone size: NA
CDR3 DNA: TGTGCCAGCAGTGAAGAGGCGGGATCCCTATATGGCTACACCTTC
CDR3 protein: CASSEEAGSLYGYTF

J gene: TRBJ1-5
V gene: TRBV10-3
D gene: NA
clone size: NA
CDR3 DNA: TGTGCCATCAGTGGGACAGCTAATCAGCCCCAGCATTTT
CDR3 protein: CAISGTANQPQHF

J gene: TRBJ1-1
V gene: TRBV6-5
D gene: NA
clone size: NA
CDR3 DNA: TGTGCCAGCAGTTACTCGACGACAGCGGGGAACACTGAAGCTTTCTTT
CDR3 protein: CASSYSTTAGNTEAFF

J gene: TRBJ2-3
V gene: TRBV28
D gene: NA
clone size: NA
CDR3 DNA: TGTGCCACCTCCCGTCGGGGGGCTCCGAACACAGATACGCAGTATTTT
CDR3 protein: CATSRRGAPNTDTQYF

J gene: TRBJ2-1
V gene: TRBV5-8
D gene: TRBD2
clone size: NA
CDR3 DNA: TGTGCCAGCAGCCCCGGGACTAGCGGGGACAATGAGCAGTTCTTC
CDR3 protein: CASSPGTSGDNEQFF

J gene: TRBJ2-3
V gene: TRBV7-9
D gene: NA
clone size: NA
CDR3 DNA: TGTGCCAGCCTGCCCAGGGGCACAGATACGCAGTATTTT
CDR3 protein: CASLPRGTDTQYF

J gene: TRBJ1-3
V gene: TRBV30
D gene: TRBD1
clone size: NA
CDR3 DNA: TGTGCCTGTCCGGACAGGGCTAACGGAAACACCATATATTTT
CDR3 protein: CACPDRANGNTIYF

J gene: TRBJ2-1
V gene: TRBV9
D gene: TRBD2
clone size: NA
CDR3 DNA: TGTGCCAGCAGCGCAGCGGGAGAGCAGTTCTTC
CDR3 protein: CASSAAGEQFF

J gene: TRBJ2-7
V gene: TRBV3-1/TRBV3-2
D gene: TRBD1
clone size: NA
CDR3 DNA: TGTGCCAGCAGCCTCGGGACAGGAGCAGGCTACGAGCAGTACTTC
CDR3 protein: CASSLGTGAGYEQYF

J gene: TRBJ2-5
V gene: TRBV18
D gene: NA
clone size: NA
CDR3 DNA: TGTGCCAGCTCGCCTAAAACGGAGACCCAGTACTTC
CDR3 protein: CASSPKTETQYF

J gene: TRBJ2-1
V gene: TRBV7-6
D gene: NA
clone size: NA
CDR3 DNA: TGTGCCAGCAGCTTATTTTCCTCCGATCCTTCTATAGCGGTCTTTTACAATGAGCAGTTCTTC
CDR3 protein: CASSLFSSDPSIAVFYNEQFF

J gene: TRBJ2-5
V gene: TRBV6-5
D gene: NA
clone size: once
CDR3 DNA: TGTGCCAGCAGTTATCAGGGGACCCAGTACTTC
CDR3 protein: CASSYQGTQYF

J gene: TRBJ2-7
V gene: TRBV19
D gene: TRBD1
clone size: NA
CDR3 DNA: TGTGCCAGTAGTGCGACAGGGGCCTACGAGCAGTACTTC
CDR3 protein: CASSATGAYEQYF

J gene: TRBJ1-1
V gene: TRBV6-5
D gene: TRBD1
clone size: once
CDR3 DNA: TGTGCCAGCAGTTACGAGACAGGGGGAAACACTGAAGCTTTCTTT
CDR3 protein: CASSYETGGNTEAFF

J gene: TRBJ2-7
V gene: TRBV2
D gene: TRBD1
clone size: NA
CDR3 DNA: TGTGCCAGCAGTCGGACAGGGAGCTACGAGCAGTACTTC
CDR3 protein: CASSRTGSYEQYF

J gene: TRBJ2-3
V gene: TRBV11-2
D gene: TRBD2
clone size: NA
CDR3 DNA: TGTGCCAGCAGCTTAGGGCCCGGGACTAGCGGGGGAACAGATACGCAGTATTTT
CDR3 protein: CASSLGPGTSGGTDTQYF